This TCR beta chain derives from a study of OX40 agonist ivuxolimab in advanced cancers. Study-level points and caveats: Doses of 0.1 to 3.0 mg/kg were accompanied by clonal expansion of CD4+ and CD8+ blood T cells by week 6. Some of the lowest clonal expansion was seen in partial responders at 0.1-3.0 mg/kg.

Using immunoSEQ multiplex PCR, the repertoire was profiled, and TCRdb retains in-frame clones only, with some absent. The sample holds tens of thousands of clones, approximately 89% seen once. The CDR3 covers 15 residues. V was pared by 4 bases and J by 5 bases, with 11 bases of the junction left unmatched. Germline-derived CDR1 and CDR2 are SQVTM and ANQGSEA. As regards this clone: Its antigen is currently unknown.

This clonotype originated in an adult with an advanced solid tumor such as melanoma, head and neck, liver or kidney cancer. Sequencing used CD4+ or CD8+ T cells sorted from blood, obtained in a trial of the OX40 agonist ivuxolimab. The chain is built from TRBV29-1 and TRBJ1-1, with 9 positions matching TRBD1. The CDR3 nucleotides read TGCAGCGTTGTTCCCGAACAGGGGGCAGGGACTGAAGCTTTCTTT. Its translation is CSVVPEQGAGTEAFF.